This T cell receptor beta chain was profiled in a study of CD8+ T cells in alopecia areata. CDR3 size: 14 residues. With 3 bases removed from V and 2 bases from J, the gap between germline ends came to 8 bases. The germline V gene encodes CDR1 SGDLS and CDR2 YYNGEE. Reverse transcription of extracted RNA yielded cDNA, which provided the sequencing template. Generated by immunoSEQ multiplex PCR, the TCRdb table keeps only in-frame clones and is missing some. The table has just over 150,000 clones, about 51% seen once. Collected material from alopecia areata patients comprised lesional scalp punch biopsies and peripheral blood.

The chain is built from TRBV9 and TRBJ1-4; D uncertain. The clonotype comes from a human donor with alopecia areata. The sample was CD8+ T cells sorted from blood, taken at week 0. CDR3 nucleotides: TGTGCCAGCAGCGCCCTTGAGACTAATGAAAAACTGTTTTTT. This codes for CASSALETNEKLFF.